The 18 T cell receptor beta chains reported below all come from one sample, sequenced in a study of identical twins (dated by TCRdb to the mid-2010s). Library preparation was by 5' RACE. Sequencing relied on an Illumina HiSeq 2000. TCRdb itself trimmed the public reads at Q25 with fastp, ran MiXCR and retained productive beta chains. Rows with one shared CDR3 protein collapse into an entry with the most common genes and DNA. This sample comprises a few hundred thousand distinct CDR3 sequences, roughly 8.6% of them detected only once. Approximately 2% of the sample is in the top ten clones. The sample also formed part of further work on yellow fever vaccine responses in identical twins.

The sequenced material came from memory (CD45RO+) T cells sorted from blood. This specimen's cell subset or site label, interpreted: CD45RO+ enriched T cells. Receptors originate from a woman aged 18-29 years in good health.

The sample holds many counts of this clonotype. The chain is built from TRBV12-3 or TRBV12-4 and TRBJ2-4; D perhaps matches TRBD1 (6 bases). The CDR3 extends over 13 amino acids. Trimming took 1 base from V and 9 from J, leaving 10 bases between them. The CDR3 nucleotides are TGTGCCAGCAGTTTAGGGCAGGGGTTCATTCAGTACTTC. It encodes CASSLGQGFIQYF.

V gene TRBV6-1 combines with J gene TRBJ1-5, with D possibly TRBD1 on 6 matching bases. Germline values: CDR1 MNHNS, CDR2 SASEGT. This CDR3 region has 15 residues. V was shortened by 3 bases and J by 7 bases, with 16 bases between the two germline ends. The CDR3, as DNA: TGTGCCAGCAGTGAGATCGTGGGGGCAGGCCAGCCCCAGCATTTT. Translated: CASSEIVGAGQPQHF.

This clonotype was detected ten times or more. This chain's CDR3 is CASRQGASNQPQHF. CDR3 coding DNA: TGTGCCAGCAGACAGGGGGCCTCCAATCAGCCCCAGCATTTT. The chain employs TRBV6-1 and TRBJ1-5, with 9 bases identical to TRBD1. V lost 6 bases to trimming and J lost 3 bases; unmatched junction nucleotides: 3. The CDR3 consists of 14 residues. The V gene's germline CDR1 is MNHNS and CDR2 SASEGT.

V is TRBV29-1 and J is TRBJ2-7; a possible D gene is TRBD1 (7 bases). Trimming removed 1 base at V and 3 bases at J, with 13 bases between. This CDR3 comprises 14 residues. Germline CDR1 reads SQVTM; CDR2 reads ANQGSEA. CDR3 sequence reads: CSVEGTGGIYEQYF. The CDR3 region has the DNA TGCAGCGTTGAAGGGACAGGAGGGATCTACGAGCAGTACTTC.

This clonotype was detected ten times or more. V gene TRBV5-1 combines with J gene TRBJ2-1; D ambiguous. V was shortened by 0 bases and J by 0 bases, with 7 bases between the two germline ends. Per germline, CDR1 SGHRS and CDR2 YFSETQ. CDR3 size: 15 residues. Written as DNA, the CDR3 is TGCGCCAGCAGCTTGGCCGACCACTCCTACAATGAGCAGTTCTTC. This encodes CASSLADHSYNEQFF.

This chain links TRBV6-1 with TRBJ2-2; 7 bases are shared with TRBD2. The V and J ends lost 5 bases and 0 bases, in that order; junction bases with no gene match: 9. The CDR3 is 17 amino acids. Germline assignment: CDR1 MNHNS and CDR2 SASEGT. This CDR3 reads CASSLLAATSNTGELFF. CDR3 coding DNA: TGTGCCAGCAGTCTTCTAGCGGCTACATCGAACACCGGGGAGCTGTTTTTT.

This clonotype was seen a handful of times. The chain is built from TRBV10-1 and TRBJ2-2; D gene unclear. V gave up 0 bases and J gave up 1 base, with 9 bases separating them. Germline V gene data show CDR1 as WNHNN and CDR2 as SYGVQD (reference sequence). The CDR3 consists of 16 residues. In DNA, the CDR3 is TGCGCCAGCAGTGAGTCACGGACCCAGAACACCGGGGAGCTGTTTTTT. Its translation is CASSESRTQNTGELFF.

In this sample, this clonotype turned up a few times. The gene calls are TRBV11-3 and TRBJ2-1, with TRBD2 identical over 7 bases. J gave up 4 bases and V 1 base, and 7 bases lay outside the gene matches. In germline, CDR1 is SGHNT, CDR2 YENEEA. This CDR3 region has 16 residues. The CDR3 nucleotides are TGTGCCAGCAGCTTAGTGTCGCTAGCGGTATACAATGAGCAGTTCTTC. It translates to CASSLVSLAVYNEQFF.

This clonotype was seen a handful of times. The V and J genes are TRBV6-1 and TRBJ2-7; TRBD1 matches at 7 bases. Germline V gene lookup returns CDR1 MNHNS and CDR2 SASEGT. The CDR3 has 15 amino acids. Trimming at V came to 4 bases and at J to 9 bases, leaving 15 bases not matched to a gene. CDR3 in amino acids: CASSAQPGQPGPQYV. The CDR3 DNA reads TGTGCCAGCAGTGCCCAACCGGGACAGCCAGGGCCGCAGTACGTC.

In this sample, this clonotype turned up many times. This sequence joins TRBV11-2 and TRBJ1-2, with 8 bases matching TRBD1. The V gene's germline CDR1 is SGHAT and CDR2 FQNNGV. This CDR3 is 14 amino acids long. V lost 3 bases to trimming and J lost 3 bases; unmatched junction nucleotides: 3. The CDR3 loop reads CASSLRQGHYGYTF. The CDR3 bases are TGTGCCAGCAGCTTGCGACAGGGGCACTATGGCTACACCTTC.

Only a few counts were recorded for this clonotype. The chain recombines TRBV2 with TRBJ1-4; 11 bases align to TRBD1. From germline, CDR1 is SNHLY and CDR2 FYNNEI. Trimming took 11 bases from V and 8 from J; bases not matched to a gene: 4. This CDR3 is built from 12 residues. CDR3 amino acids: CAGGTGGEKLFF. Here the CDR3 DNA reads TGTGCCGGAGGGACAGGGGGGGAAAAACTGTTTTTT.

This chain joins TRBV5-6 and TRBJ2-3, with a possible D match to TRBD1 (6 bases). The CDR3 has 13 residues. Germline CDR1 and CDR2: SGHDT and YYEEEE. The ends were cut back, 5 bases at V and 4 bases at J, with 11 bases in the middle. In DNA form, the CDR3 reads TGTGCCAGCAGGACTCAGGGGTCAGATACGCAGTATTTT. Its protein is CASRTQGSDTQYF.

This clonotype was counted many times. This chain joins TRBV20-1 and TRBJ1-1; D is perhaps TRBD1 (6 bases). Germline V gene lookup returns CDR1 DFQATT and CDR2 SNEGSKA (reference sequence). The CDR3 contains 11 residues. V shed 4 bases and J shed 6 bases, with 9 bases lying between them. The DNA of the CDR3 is TGCAGTGCTACAAAGGGGGCTGAAGCTTTCTTT. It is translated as CSATKGAEAFF.

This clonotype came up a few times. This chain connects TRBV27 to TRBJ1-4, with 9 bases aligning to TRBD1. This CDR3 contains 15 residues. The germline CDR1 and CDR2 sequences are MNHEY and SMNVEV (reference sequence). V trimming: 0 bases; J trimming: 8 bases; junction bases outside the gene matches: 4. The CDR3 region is CASSLSGTGHEKLFF. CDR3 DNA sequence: TGTGCCAGCAGTTTATCCGGGACAGGGCACGAAAAACTGTTTTTT.

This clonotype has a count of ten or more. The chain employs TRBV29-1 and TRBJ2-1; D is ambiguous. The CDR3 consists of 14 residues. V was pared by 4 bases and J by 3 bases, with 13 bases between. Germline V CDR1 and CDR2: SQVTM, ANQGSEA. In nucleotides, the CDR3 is TGCAGCGTTGTGCCGGCAACCGTCTACAATGAGCAGTTCTTC. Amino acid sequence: CSVVPATVYNEQFF.

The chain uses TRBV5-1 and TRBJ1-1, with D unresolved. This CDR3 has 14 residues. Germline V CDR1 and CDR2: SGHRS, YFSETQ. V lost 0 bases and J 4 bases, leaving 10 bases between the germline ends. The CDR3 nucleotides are TGCGCCAGCAGCTTGGACGCGGGAACCACTGAAGCTTTCTTT. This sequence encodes CASSLDAGTTEAFF.

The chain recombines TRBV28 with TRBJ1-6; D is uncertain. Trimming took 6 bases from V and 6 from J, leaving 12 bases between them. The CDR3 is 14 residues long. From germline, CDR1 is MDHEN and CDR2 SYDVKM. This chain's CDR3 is CASSKTVVNSPLHF. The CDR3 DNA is TGTGCCAGCAGCAAGACTGTCGTTAATTCACCCCTCCACTTT.

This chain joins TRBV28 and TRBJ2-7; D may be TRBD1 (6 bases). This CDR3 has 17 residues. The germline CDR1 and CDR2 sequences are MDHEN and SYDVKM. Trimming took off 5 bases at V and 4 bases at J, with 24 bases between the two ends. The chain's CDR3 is CASSQTPGTLIGYEQYV. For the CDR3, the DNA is TGTGCCAGCAGTCAAACACCTGGGACATTGATAGGGTACGAGCAGTACGTC.